This T cell receptor beta chain was observed in a study of cytomegalovirus exposure and HLA in healthy donors. General study results and limits: A later analysis revealed that TCR association rates differed between HLA loci, peaking at DRB1 and bottoming out at HLA-C.

Remarks on this clone: The antigen is undetermined.

PCR was performed using 60 Vbeta and 13 Jbeta primers. Clones were sequenced by immunoSEQ multiplex PCR, and TCRdb holds only the in-frame ones, with some missing. Here the sample table reports 150,000 to 200,000 clones. CDR1 and CDR2 from the germline V gene are MDHEN and SYDVKM. The CDR3 is made up of 15 amino acids. Trimming pared 3 bases from V and 3 bases from J, leaving 14 bases between. The receptor was isolated from a boy between 5 and 17 years old in good health and CMV-seronegative. The chain links TRBV28 to TRBJ1-2; D is uncertain. The specimen was PBMCs. CDR3 residues: CASSFRWEADYGYTF. DNA of the CDR3: TGTGCCAGCAGTTTTAGATGGGAGGCGGACTATGGCTACACCTTC.